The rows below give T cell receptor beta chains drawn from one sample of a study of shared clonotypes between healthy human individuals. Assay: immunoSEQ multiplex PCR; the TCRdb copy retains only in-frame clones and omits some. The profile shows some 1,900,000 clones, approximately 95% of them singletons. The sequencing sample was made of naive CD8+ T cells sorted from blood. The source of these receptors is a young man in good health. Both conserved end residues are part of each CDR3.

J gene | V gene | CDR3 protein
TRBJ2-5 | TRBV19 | CASSPVYGGIQETQYF
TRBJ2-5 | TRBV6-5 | CASSSGTLRGETQYF
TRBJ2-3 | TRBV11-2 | CASSLDSADTDTQYF
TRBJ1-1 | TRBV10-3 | CAISSDRGWTEAFF
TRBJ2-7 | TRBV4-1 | CASSPGGTAGQYF
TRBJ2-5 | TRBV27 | CASSSLPAGGQETQYF
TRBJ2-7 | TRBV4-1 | CASSSSLGGESYEQYF
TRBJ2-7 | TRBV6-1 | CASSEARGPYEQYF
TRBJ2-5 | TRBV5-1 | CASSWAGTNQETQYF
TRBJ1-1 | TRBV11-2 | CASSLGILNRVGESTEAFF
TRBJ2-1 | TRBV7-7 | CASSLAGRELEYEQFF
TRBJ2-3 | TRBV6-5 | CASSYRGGMPDTQYF
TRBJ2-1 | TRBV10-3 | CAISDLGGGNHEQFF
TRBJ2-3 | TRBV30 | CACRGDSTDTQYF
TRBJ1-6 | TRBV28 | CASRTTGTNSPLHF
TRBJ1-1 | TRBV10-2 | CASSGQGRTEAFF
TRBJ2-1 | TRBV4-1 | CASSQTGGSYNEQFF
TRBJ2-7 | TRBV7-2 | CASSLVLGEQYF